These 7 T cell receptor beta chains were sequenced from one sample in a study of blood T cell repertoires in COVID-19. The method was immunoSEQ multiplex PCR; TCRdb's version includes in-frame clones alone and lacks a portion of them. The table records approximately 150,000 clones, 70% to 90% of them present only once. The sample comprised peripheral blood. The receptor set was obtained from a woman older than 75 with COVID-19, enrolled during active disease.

CDR3 in amino acids: CASSGRTSGPSSYNEQFF. CDR3 in DNA: TGTGCCAGCAGTGGGCGGACTAGCGGGCCCAGCTCCTACAATGAGCAGTTCTTC. The rearrangement joins TRBV2 to TRBJ2-1, with 11 bases matching TRBD2. Germline loops: CDR1 SNHLY, CDR2 FYNNEI. This CDR3 is built from 18 residues. V was clipped by 4 bases and J by 0 bases; unmatched bases: 8.

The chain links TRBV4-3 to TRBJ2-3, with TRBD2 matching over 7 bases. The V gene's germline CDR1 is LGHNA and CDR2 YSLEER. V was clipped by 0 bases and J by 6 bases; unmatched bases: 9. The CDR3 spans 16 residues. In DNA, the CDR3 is TGCGCCAGCAGCCAAGATCTTGGCGGGAGCGCCGATACGCAGTATTTT. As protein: CASSQDLGGSADTQYF.

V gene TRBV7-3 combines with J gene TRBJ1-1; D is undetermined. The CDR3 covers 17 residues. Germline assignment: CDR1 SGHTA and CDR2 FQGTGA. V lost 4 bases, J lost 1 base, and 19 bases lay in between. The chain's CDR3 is CASSSQDRTRKNTEAFF. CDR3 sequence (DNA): TGTGCCAGCAGCTCTCAAGACCGGACTCGAAAGAACACTGAAGCTTTCTTT.

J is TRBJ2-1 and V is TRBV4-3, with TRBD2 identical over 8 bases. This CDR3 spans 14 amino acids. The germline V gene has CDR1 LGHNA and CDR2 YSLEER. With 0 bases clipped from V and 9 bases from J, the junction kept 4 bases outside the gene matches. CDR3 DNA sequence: TGCGCCAGCAGCCAAGATATGCTAGCGGGTGAGCAGTTCTTC. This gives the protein CASSQDMLAGEQFF.

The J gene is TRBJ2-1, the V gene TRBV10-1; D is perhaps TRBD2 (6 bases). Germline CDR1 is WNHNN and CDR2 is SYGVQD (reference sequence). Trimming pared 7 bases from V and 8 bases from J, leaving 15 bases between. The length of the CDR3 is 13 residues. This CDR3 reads CASIAGPTHEQFF. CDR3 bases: TGCGCCAGCATTGCGGGACCTACCCATGAGCAGTTCTTC.

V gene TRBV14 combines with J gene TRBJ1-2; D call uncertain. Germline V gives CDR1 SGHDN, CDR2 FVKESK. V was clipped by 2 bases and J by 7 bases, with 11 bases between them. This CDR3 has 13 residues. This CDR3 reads CASSQSQNLGYTF. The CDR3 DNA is TGTGCCAGCAGCCAAAGCCAAAACCTTGGCTACACCTTC.

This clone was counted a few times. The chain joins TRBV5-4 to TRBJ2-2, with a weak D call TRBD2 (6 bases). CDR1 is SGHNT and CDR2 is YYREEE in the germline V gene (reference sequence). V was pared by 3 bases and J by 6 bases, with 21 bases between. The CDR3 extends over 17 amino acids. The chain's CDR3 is CASSSGTGASFAGELFF. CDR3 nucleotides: TGTGCCAGCAGCTCCGGGACTGGGGCATCTTTTGCCGGGGAGCTGTTTTTT.